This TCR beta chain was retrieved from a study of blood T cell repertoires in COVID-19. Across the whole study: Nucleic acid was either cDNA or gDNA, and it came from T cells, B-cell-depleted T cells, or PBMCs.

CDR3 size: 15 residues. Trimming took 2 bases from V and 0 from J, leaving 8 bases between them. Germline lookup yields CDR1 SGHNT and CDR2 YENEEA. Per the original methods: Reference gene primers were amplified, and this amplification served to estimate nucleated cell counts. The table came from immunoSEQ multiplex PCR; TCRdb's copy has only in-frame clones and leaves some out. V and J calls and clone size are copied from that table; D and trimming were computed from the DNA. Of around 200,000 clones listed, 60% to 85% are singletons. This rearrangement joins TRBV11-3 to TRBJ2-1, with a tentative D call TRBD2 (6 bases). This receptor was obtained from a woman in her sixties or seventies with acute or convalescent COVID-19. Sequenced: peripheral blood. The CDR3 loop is CASSLSGSSYNEQFF. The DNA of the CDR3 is TGTGCCAGCAGCTTATCCGGGAGCTCCTACAATGAGCAGTTCTTC.